Listed below are T cell receptor beta chains from one sample, sequenced in a study of cytomegalovirus exposure and HLA in healthy donors. Method: immunoSEQ multiplex PCR; TCRdb's copy keeps in-frame clones and lacks some. Of 95,000 to 150,000 clones listed, 88% are singletons. Input material: PBMCs. These receptors all stem from a woman under 30 in good health and CMV-seropositive. CDR3s include the opening cysteine and the closing phenylalanine or tryptophan.

v_call	j_call	cdr3_aa
TRBV7-9	TRBJ1-1	CASSQQTEAFF
TRBV19	TRBJ1-2	CASSQRGTAVNYGYTF
TRBV7-9	TRBJ2-1	CASSLDQGGFEQFF
TRBV5-4	TRBJ2-7	CASSLKDGGSYEQYF
TRBV10-3	TRBJ1-1	CAIRQDLMNTEAFF
TRBV18	TRBJ2-2	CASSPETGIGELFF
TRBV13	TRBJ1-2	CASSSGQGYGYTF
TRBV11-1	TRBJ1-2	CASETGGKRGGYTF
TRBV9	TRBJ2-3	CASSVGPSTDTQYF
TRBV27	TRBJ2-1	CASSFRASGYNEQFF
TRBV9	TRBJ1-1	CASSAPGTVDTEAFF
TRBV5-1	TRBJ2-5	CASSSGWTGQETQYF
TRBV18	TRBJ2-5	CASSLDSGGETQYF
TRBV4-1	TRBJ2-7	CASSREKDRTYEQYF
TRBV6-1	TRBJ2-3	CASSDRGWIDTQYF
TRBV11-2	TRBJ2-1	CATSLGTGFDEQFF
TRBV7-2	TRBJ1-1	CASSFQMGLKTEAFF
TRBV27	TRBJ2-2	CASSPQGWTGELFF
TRBV19	TRBJ2-3	CASSPTSGGEGTDTQYF
TRBV5-1	TRBJ1-2	CASSFLTGYGYTF
TRBV2	TRBJ2-7	CASRRTSGRIYEQYF
TRBV6-5	TRBJ1-1	CASSPTGGPSTEAFF
TRBV19	TRBJ1-1	CASSHRVTEAFF
TRBV10-3	TRBJ1-2	CAIRIAGTGNYGYTF
TRBV6-6	TRBJ1-1	CASSVPSTGKAFF
TRBV2	TRBJ2-2	CASGADGELFF
TRBV2	TRBJ1-1	CASSEAFLAEAFF
TRBV5-4	TRBJ1-2	CASRPQGNYGYTF
TRBV19	TRBJ2-3	CAIADSTDTQYF
TRBV5-1	TRBJ2-5	CASSLVTGPQETQYF
TRBV7-2	TRBJ2-1	CASSQLAGGVNEQFF
TRBV10-3	TRBJ1-6	CAISGGGSSYNSPLHF
TRBV5-1	TRBJ2-1	CASSLISGENEQFF
TRBV9	TRBJ1-3	CASSVARGKSGNTIYF
TRBV7-6	TRBJ2-2	CASSFNPPGQSFGGELFF
TRBV9	TRBJ2-7	CASSVVSGAGEQYF
TRBV7-9	TRBJ2-7	CASSLGLGRTYEQYF
TRBV5-4	TRBJ2-7	CASSLSGGASGGQEQYF
TRBV5-4	TRBJ1-2	CASSQTGNIYYGYTF
TRBV6-1	TRBJ2-2	CASSASGTVDTGELFF
TRBV30	TRBJ2-1	CAWSVSKAFSYNEQFF
TRBV2	TRBJ2-7	CASSTIFPDRGDNF
TRBV2	TRBJ2-7	CASSEEGEQYF
TRBV5-6	TRBJ2-2	CASIRGLGTGELFF
TRBV4-2	TRBJ2-2	CASSQERGRAGELFF
TRBV9	TRBJ1-1	CASSVGQVMRNTEAFF
TRBV6-1	TRBJ1-2	CASSASLGVNYGYTF
TRBV6-5	TRBJ2-3	CASSSASGGFTDTQYF
TRBV12-2	TRBJ1-2	CASRLTHLTGQNHNNYGYTF
TRBV7-9	TRBJ1-2	CASSFGTLYGYTF
TRBV2	TRBJ1-6	CASSSGTGWSPLHF
TRBV18	TRBJ1-4	CASSPGLNEKLFF